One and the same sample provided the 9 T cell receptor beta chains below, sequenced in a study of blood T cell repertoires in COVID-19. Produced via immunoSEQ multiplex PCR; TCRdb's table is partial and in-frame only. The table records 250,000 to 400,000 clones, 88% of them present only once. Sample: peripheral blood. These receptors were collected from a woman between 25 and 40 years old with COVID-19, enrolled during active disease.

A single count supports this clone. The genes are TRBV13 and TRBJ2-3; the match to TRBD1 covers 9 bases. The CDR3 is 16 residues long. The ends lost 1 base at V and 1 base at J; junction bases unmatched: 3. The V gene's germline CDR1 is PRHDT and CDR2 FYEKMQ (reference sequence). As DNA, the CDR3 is TGTGCCAGCAGCTTAGACAGGGGGCTCCGCACAGATACGCAGTATTTT. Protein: CASSLDRGLRTDTQYF.

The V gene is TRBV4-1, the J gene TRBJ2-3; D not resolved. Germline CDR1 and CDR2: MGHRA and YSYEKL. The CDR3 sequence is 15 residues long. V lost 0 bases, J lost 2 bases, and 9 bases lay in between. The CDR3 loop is CASSQDEYPTDTQYF. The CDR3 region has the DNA TGCGCCAGCAGCCAAGATGAGTACCCCACAGATACGCAGTATTTT.

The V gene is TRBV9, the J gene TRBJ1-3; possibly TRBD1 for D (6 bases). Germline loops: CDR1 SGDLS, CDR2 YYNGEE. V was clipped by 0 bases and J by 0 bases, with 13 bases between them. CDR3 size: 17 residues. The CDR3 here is CASSVEGYRDSGNTIYF. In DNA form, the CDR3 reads TGTGCCAGCAGCGTAGAAGGGTACAGGGACTCTGGAAACACCATATATTTT.

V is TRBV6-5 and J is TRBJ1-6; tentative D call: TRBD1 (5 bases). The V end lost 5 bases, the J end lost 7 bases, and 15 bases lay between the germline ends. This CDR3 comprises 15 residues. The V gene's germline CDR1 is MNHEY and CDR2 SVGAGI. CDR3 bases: TGTGCCAGCAGTAGCTCGCAGGGAACGAATTCACCCCTCCACTTT. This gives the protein CASSSSQGTNSPLHF.

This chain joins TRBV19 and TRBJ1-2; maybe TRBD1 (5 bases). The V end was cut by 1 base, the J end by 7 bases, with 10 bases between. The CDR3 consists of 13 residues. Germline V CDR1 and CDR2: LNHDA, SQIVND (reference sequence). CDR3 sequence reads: CASSIGGDPGYTF. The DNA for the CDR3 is TGTGCCAGTAGTATAGGGGGCGACCCTGGCTACACCTTC.

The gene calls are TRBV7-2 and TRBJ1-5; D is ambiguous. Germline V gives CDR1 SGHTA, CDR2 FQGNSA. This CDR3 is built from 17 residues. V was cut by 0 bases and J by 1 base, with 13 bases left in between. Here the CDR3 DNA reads TGTGCCAGCAGCTTAGCTCGTGGCTTGTTCAGCAATCAGCCCCAGCATTTT. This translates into CASSLARGLFSNQPQHF.

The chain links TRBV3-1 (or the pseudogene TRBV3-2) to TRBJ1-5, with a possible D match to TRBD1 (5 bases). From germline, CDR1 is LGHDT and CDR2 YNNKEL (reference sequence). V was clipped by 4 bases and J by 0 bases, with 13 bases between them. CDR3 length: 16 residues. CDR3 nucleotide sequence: TGTGCCAGCAGCCCCGACAGTAGAGATAGCAATCAGCCCCAGCATTTT. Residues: CASSPDSRDSNQPQHF.

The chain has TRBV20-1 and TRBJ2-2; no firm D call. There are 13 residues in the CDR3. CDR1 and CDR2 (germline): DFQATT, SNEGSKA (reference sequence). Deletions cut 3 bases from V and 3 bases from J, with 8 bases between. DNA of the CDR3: TGCAGTGCTAGTGAGGCAGACACCGGGGAGCTGTTTTTT. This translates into CSASEADTGELFF.

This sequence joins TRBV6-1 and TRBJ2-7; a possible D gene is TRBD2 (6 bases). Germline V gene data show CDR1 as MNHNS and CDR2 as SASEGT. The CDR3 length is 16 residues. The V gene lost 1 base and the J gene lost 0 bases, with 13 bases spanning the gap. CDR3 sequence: CASSEEGLATSYEQYV. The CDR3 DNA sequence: TGTGCCAGCAGTGAAGAGGGCCTAGCGACCTCCTACGAGCAGTACGTC.